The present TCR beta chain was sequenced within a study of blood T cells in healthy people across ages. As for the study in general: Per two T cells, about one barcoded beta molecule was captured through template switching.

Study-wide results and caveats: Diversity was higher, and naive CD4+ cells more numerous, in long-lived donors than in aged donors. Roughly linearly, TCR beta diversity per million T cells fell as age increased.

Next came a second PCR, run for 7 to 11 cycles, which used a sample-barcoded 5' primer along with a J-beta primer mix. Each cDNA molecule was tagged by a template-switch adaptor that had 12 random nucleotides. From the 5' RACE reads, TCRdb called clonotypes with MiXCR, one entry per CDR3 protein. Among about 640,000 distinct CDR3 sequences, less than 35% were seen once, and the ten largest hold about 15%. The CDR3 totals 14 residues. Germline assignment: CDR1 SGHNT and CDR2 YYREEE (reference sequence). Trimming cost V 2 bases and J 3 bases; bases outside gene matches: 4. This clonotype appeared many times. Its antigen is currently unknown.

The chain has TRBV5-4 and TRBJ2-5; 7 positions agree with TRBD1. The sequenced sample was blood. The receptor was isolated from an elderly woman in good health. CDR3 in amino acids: CASSFDRVKETQYF. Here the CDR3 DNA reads TGTGCCAGCAGCTTTGACAGGGTGAAAGAGACCCAGTACTTC.